The clone carrying this T cell receptor (beta chain) was detected many times. Its specificity is not known. The source of the sample is a study of early T cells in non-severe SARS-CoV-2 infection. Study-wide background: From unsorted whole blood, bulk RNA was sequenced, and the chains remained unpaired.

Study conclusions and caveats: Anti-spike CD8 responses were favored in VDJdb matching, and private and CD4 specificities were missed.

Attached unique molecular identifiers marked individual cDNA molecules. TCRdb re-called the 5' RACE reads through MiXCR, storing one row per CDR3 protein. The sample consists of approximately 29,000 distinct CDR3 sequences, about 6% of them appearing once. The CDR3 runs to 12 residues. The V end lost 5 bases, the J end lost 4 bases, and 8 bases lay between the germline ends. V and J are TRBV12-3 or TRBV12-4 and TRBJ2-5; the D is unclear. The receptor's source is an adult who was a healthcare worker with PCR-confirmed SARS-CoV-2 infection or an uninfected control (not recorded which). The sample consisted of whole blood. Written as DNA, the CDR3 is TGTGCCAGCAGTCAGCGCCCAGAGACCCAGTACTTC. Translating gives CASSQRPETQYF.